Listed below are T cell receptor beta chains from one sample, sequenced in a study of blood T cell repertoires in COVID-19. TCRdb's table, derived via immunoSEQ multiplex PCR, lists solely in-frame clones and lacks some. Counted here are more than 250,000 clones, around 86% occurring once; the ten biggest clones make up 1.6%. Input material: peripheral blood. These receptors all come from a woman between 45 and 65 years old with acute or convalescent COVID-19. Each CDR3 is given with its conserved first and last residue.

V gene	CDR3 protein
TRBV9	CASRAVGTGNRGDEQYF
TRBV7-9	CASSLVPSGQETQYF
TRBV7-2	CASSSWTGLNEQFF
TRBV6-5	CASRSGDHEQFF
TRBV9	CASSGEPHTQYF
TRBV4-3	CASSQDRSGRETQYF
TRBV19	CASSIRDYTGELFF
TRBV5-8	CASTRGTSGQETQYF
TRBV29-1	CSGAARDRVLAGYYNEQFF
TRBV27	CASSLRLAGVSSYEQYF
TRBV10-3	CAISGDTGAYEQYF
TRBV7-3	CASSSGTSGMSRDTQYF
TRBV4-1	CASSQELAGAGGELFF
TRBV5-1	CASSLSRPLAGGTEAFF
TRBV18	CASSPLTGTTSLNEQFF
TRBV28	CASSLVRTGGYGYTF
TRBV10-1	CASSESIRFGTSGRGSSYNEQFF
TRBV28	CASSLLGRESGVGQYF
TRBV19	CASSRTSGSSYEQYF
TRBV19	CASSSIGAKNIQYF
TRBV3-1/TRBV3-2	CASSQGQRGRNYGYTF
TRBV24-1	CATSGGIGYTF
TRBV7-2	CASSLQGARDTEAFF
TRBV9	CASSVGGQGAYEQYF
TRBV9	CASSVPDPTGDLAQPQHF
TRBV9	CASSVPPDTQYF
TRBV4-2	CASSQERGSLDYGYTF
TRBV28	CASSSPRTGIYEQYF
TRBV28	CASSFRGVNEKLFF